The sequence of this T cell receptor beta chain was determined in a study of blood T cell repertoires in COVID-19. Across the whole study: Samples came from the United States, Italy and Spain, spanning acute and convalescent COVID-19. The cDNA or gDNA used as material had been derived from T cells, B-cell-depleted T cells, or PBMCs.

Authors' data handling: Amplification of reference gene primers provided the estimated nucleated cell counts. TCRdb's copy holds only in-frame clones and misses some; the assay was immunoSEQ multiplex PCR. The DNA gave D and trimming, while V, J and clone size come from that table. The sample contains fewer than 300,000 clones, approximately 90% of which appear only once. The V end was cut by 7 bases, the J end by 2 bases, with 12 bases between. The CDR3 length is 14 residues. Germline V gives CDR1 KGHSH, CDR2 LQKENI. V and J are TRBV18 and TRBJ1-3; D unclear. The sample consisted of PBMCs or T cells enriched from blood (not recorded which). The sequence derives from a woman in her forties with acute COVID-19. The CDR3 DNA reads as TGTGCCAGCTTACACGGGGAACCTGGAAACACCATATATTTT. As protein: CASLHGEPGNTIYF.